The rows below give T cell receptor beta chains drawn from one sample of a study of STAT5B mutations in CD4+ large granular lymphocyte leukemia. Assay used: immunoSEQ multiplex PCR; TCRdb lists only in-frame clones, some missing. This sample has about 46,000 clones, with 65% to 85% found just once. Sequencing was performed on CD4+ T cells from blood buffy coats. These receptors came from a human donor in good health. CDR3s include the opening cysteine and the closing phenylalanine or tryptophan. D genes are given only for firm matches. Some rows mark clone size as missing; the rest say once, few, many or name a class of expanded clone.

cdr3_aa: CASSEIRLTSGNEQYF
cdr3_nt: TGTGCCAGCAGTGAAATCCGTCTGACTAGCGGGAACGAGCAGTACTTC
d_call: TRBD2
clone_size: .
cdr3_length: 16
v_call: TRBV2
j_call: TRBJ2-7

cdr3_aa: CASSYPGGIQETQYF
cdr3_nt: TGTGCCAGCAGTTACCCGGGGGGGATCCAAGAGACCCAGTACTTC
d_call: TRBD2
clone_size: once
cdr3_length: 15
v_call: TRBV6-6
j_call: TRBJ2-5

cdr3_aa: CATSRDRGNQPQHF
cdr3_nt: TGTGCCACCAGCAGGGACAGGGGAAATCAGCCCCAGCATTTT
d_call: TRBD1
clone_size: .
cdr3_length: 14
v_call: TRBV19
j_call: TRBJ1-5

cdr3_aa: CASSADRIATNEKLFF
cdr3_nt: TGTGCCAGCAGCGCCGACAGAATTGCGACTAATGAAAAACTGTTTTTT
d_call: .
clone_size: .
cdr3_length: 16
v_call: TRBV7-9
j_call: TRBJ1-4

cdr3_aa: CASSLGPSGSDNEQFF
cdr3_nt: TGCGCCAGCAGCTTGGGGCCTAGCGGGAGCGACAATGAGCAGTTCTTC
d_call: TRBD2
clone_size: .
cdr3_length: 16
v_call: TRBV5-1
j_call: TRBJ2-1

cdr3_aa: CASSIVWGNYEQYF
cdr3_nt: TGTGCCAGTAGTATAGTTTGGGGTAACTACGAGCAGTACTTC
d_call: .
clone_size: .
cdr3_length: 14
v_call: TRBV19
j_call: TRBJ2-7

cdr3_aa: CASSRPGGAFSQETQYF
cdr3_nt: TGTGCCAGCAGCCGCCCAGGGGGGGCTTTTTCCCAAGAGACCCAGTACTTC
d_call: .
clone_size: .
cdr3_length: 17
v_call: TRBV14
j_call: TRBJ2-5

cdr3_aa: CASSHAGVDEQYF
cdr3_nt: TGTGCCAGCAGTCACGCAGGGGTTGACGAGCAGTACTTC
d_call: .
clone_size: once
cdr3_length: 13
v_call: TRBV6-6
j_call: TRBJ2-7

cdr3_aa: CASSFGRELETQYF
cdr3_nt: TGTGCCAGCAGCTTCGGCAGGGAGCTGGAGACCCAGTACTTC
d_call: .
clone_size: .
cdr3_length: 14
v_call: TRBV5-6
j_call: TRBJ2-5

cdr3_aa: CASSRVGSNEKLFF
cdr3_nt: TGTGCCAGCAGTAGGGTCGGGTCTAATGAAAAACTGTTTTTT
d_call: .
clone_size: once
cdr3_length: 14
v_call: TRBV6-1
j_call: TRBJ1-4

cdr3_aa: CTSSLELLAGGNEQYF
cdr3_nt: TGCACCAGCAGCCTAGAATTACTAGCGGGAGGAAACGAGCAGTACTTC
d_call: .
clone_size: .
cdr3_length: 16
v_call: TRBV1
j_call: TRBJ2-7

cdr3_aa: CASSFRDGYGYTF
cdr3_nt: TGTGCCAGTAGTTTCCGGGACGGCTATGGCTACACCTTC
d_call: .
clone_size: .
cdr3_length: 13
v_call: TRBV19
j_call: TRBJ1-2

cdr3_aa: CASKFRGHEKLFF
cdr3_nt: TGTGCCAGCAAATTTAGGGGCCACGAAAAACTGTTTTTT
d_call: .
clone_size: .
cdr3_length: 13
v_call: TRBV13
j_call: TRBJ1-4

cdr3_aa: CATGLAGDQETQYF
cdr3_nt: TGTGCCACGGGACTAGCGGGGGACCAAGAGACCCAGTACTTC
d_call: TRBD2
clone_size: .
cdr3_length: 14
v_call: TRBV10-3
j_call: TRBJ2-5

cdr3_aa: CSVLGTTENTGELFF
cdr3_nt: TGCAGCGTTTTGGGGACAACCGAAAACACCGGGGAGCTGTTTTTT
d_call: .
clone_size: .
cdr3_length: 15
v_call: TRBV29-1
j_call: TRBJ2-2

cdr3_aa: CAWSDWRTGFMNTEAFF
cdr3_nt: TGTGCCTGGAGTGACTGGAGGACAGGATTCATGAACACTGAAGCTTTCTTT
d_call: TRBD1
clone_size: .
cdr3_length: 17
v_call: TRBV30
j_call: TRBJ1-1

cdr3_aa: CASSPGTSSGNEQFF
cdr3_nt: TGTGCCAGCAGCCCAGGGACTAGCTCGGGGAATGAGCAGTTCTTC
d_call: TRBD2
clone_size: .
cdr3_length: 15
v_call: TRBV7-2
j_call: TRBJ2-1

cdr3_aa: CASSARQATGPDTQYF
cdr3_nt: TGCGCCAGCAGCGCCCGACAGGCTACGGGCCCCGATACGCAGTATTTT
d_call: .
clone_size: .
cdr3_length: 16
v_call: TRBV5-1
j_call: TRBJ2-3

cdr3_aa: CASSWGRRSNTEAFF
cdr3_nt: TGTGCCAGCAGCTGGGGCAGGAGGTCGAACACTGAAGCTTTCTTT
d_call: .
clone_size: .
cdr3_length: 15
v_call: TRBV5-4
j_call: TRBJ1-1

cdr3_aa: CASSLRDTEAFF
cdr3_nt: TGCGCCAGCAGCCTCCGGGACACCGAAGCTTTCTTT
d_call: .
clone_size: .
cdr3_length: 12
v_call: TRBV4-1
j_call: TRBJ1-1

cdr3_aa: CASSPTGFDGNTIYF
cdr3_nt: TGTGCCAGCAGCCCGACAGGGTTTGACGGAAACACCATATATTTT
d_call: TRBD1
clone_size: .
cdr3_length: 15
v_call: TRBV6-5
j_call: TRBJ1-3

cdr3_aa: CASSITGVQGGNEQYF
cdr3_nt: TGTGCCAGTAGTATCACGGGGGTGCAGGGTGGAAACGAGCAGTACTTC
d_call: .
clone_size: .
cdr3_length: 16
v_call: TRBV19
j_call: TRBJ2-7

cdr3_aa: CASSPRQGMNYGYTF
cdr3_nt: TGTGCCAGCTCACCACGTCAGGGGATGAACTATGGCTACACCTTC
d_call: .
clone_size: .
cdr3_length: 15
v_call: TRBV18
j_call: TRBJ1-2

cdr3_aa: CASSPPGTAVSYGYTF
cdr3_nt: TGTGCCAGCAGCCCCCCAGGGACAGCCGTTAGCTATGGCTACACCTTC
d_call: TRBD1
clone_size: .
cdr3_length: 16
v_call: TRBV7-8
j_call: TRBJ1-2

cdr3_aa: CAWNGQGRGEKLFF
cdr3_nt: TGTGCCTGGAACGGGCAGGGCAGAGGTGAAAAACTGTTTTTT
d_call: .
clone_size: .
cdr3_length: 14
v_call: TRBV30
j_call: TRBJ1-4

cdr3_aa: CASDRSAYNEQFF
cdr3_nt: TGTGCCAGCGACAGGTCTGCCTACAATGAGCAGTTCTTC
d_call: .
clone_size: .
cdr3_length: 13
v_call: TRBV2
j_call: TRBJ2-1

cdr3_aa: CSVHDGGLGIQYF
cdr3_nt: TGCAGCGTTCACGACGGGGGGCTTGGGATTCAGTACTTC
d_call: .
clone_size: .
cdr3_length: 13
v_call: TRBV29-1
j_call: TRBJ2-4

cdr3_aa: CASSFGEGTGNEKLFF
cdr3_nt: TGTGCCAGCAGCTTTGGAGAGGGGACGGGTAATGAAAAACTGTTTTTT
d_call: .
clone_size: .
cdr3_length: 16
v_call: TRBV7-9
j_call: TRBJ1-4

cdr3_aa: CASSVAPHYEQYF
cdr3_nt: TGTGCCAGCAGCGTAGCTCCACACTACGAGCAGTACTTC
d_call: .
clone_size: .
cdr3_length: 13
v_call: TRBV9
j_call: TRBJ2-7

cdr3_aa: CASSGEQGQKLFF
cdr3_nt: TGTGCCAGCAGCGGAGAACAGGGCCAAAAACTGTTTTTT
d_call: .
clone_size: .
cdr3_length: 13
v_call: TRBV9
j_call: TRBJ1-4

cdr3_aa: CASSAGTAVSTDTQYF
cdr3_nt: TGCGCCAGCAGCGCCGGGACAGCGGTTAGCACAGATACGCAGTATTTT
d_call: TRBD1
clone_size: once
cdr3_length: 16
v_call: TRBV5-1
j_call: TRBJ2-3

cdr3_aa: CAISDEQASEAFF
cdr3_nt: TGTGCCATCAGTGACGAGCAGGCCTCAGAAGCTTTCTTT
d_call: .
clone_size: .
cdr3_length: 13
v_call: TRBV10-3
j_call: TRBJ1-1

cdr3_aa: CASSQDGSRGFSSYNEQFF
cdr3_nt: TGCGCCAGCAGCCAAGATGGGAGTAGGGGGTTCAGCTCCTACAATGAGCAGTTCTTC
d_call: .
clone_size: .
cdr3_length: 19
v_call: TRBV4-1
j_call: TRBJ2-1

cdr3_aa: CASSLHQGTRYNEKLFF
cdr3_nt: TGTGCCAGCAGCTTACACCAGGGGACCCGATATAATGAAAAACTGTTTTTT
d_call: .
clone_size: .
cdr3_length: 17
v_call: TRBV7-6
j_call: TRBJ1-4

cdr3_aa: CASSQLGASNQPQHF
cdr3_nt: TGTGCCAGCAGCCAGCTGGGGGCAAGCAATCAGCCCCAGCATTTT
d_call: .
clone_size: .
cdr3_length: 15
v_call: TRBV28
j_call: TRBJ1-5

cdr3_aa: CASSPPGQGARGYTF
cdr3_nt: TGTGCCAGCTCACCACCGGGACAGGGGGCGCGGGGCTACACCTTC
d_call: TRBD1
clone_size: .
cdr3_length: 15
v_call: TRBV18
j_call: TRBJ1-2

cdr3_aa: CASSDGTGTYEQYF
cdr3_nt: TGCGCCAGCAGTGACGGGACAGGTACCTACGAGCAGTACTTC
d_call: TRBD1
clone_size: .
cdr3_length: 14
v_call: TRBV10-1
j_call: TRBJ2-7

cdr3_aa: CASSSQRGVNNEQFF
cdr3_nt: TGCGCCAGCAGTTCTCAGCGGGGGGTTAACAATGAGCAGTTCTTC
d_call: TRBD2
clone_size: once
cdr3_length: 15
v_call: TRBV5-1
j_call: TRBJ2-1

cdr3_aa: CATSRAPGGIYGYTF
cdr3_nt: TGTGCCACCAGCAGAGCACCAGGGGGCATCTATGGCTACACCTTC
d_call: TRBD1
clone_size: .
cdr3_length: 15
v_call: TRBV15
j_call: TRBJ1-2

cdr3_aa: CASSSRQCEDYGYTF
cdr3_nt: TGTGCCAGCAGCTCTCGACAGTGCGAGGACTATGGCTACACCTTC
d_call: .
clone_size: .
cdr3_length: 15
v_call: TRBV12-1
j_call: TRBJ1-2